Following are 5 T cell receptor beta chains from one sample sequenced in a study of post-analysis software for immune sequencing data. No antigen has been assigned to these receptors. TCR beta cDNA libraries included unique molecular identifiers. MiXCR was run by TCRdb on the PCR reads, yielding one entry per CDR3 protein. This sample yields about 540,000 distinct CDR3 sequences, of which roughly 34% are seen a single time; approximately 6% belongs to the top ten. Study conclusions and caveats: Five TRBV segments were more frequent in patients than controls; TRBV5-6, TRBV5-1 and TRBV20-1 belonged to this group.

Source material: blood. These TCRs come from a girl aged 2-17 years with multiple sclerosis.

CDR3 region: CSARGANTPLYEQYF. CDR3 DNA: TGCAGTGCTAGAGGGGCGAACACCCCTCTCTACGAGCAGTACTTC. The rearrangement links TRBV20-1 to TRBJ2-7; D not certain. Trimming left V 1 base short and J 3 bases short, with 16 bases between. This CDR3 is built from 15 residues. In germline, CDR1 is DFQATT, CDR2 SNEGSKA (reference sequence).

The chain couples TRBV3-1 to TRBJ2-5; 9 bases match TRBD2. This CDR3 is 16 amino acids long. The ends lost 2 bases at V and 6 bases at J; junction bases unmatched: 10. CDR1 and CDR2 (germline): LGHDT, YNNKEL (reference sequence). This CDR3 reads CASSQYTGTSMQTQYF. CDR3 nucleotides: TGTGCCAGCAGCCAATACACCGGGACTAGCATGCAGACCCAGTACTTC.

On this clonotype itself: Since the CDR3 does not end with the conserved phenylalanine or tryptophan, this likely comes from a read error. V gene TRBV6-1 combines with J gene TRBJ1-2; possibly TRBD1 for D (5 bases). Trimming cost V 6 bases and J 5 bases, with 16 bases left between them. The CDR3 length is 14 residues. CDR1 is MNHNS, CDR2 SASEGT, per germline. CDR3 DNA: TGTGCCAGCAGAACAGAACAGGAACTTTATGGCTACACCCTC. Translation: CASRTEQELYGYTL.

The V gene is TRBV6-1, the J gene TRBJ2-3; D is perhaps TRBD1 (6 bases). Trimming removed 4 bases at V and 4 bases at J, with 18 bases between. CDR3 length: 16 amino acids. Germline lookup yields CDR1 MNHNS and CDR2 SASEGT. This CDR3 is CASSAPGQQKADTQYF. CDR3 bases: TGTGCCAGCAGTGCGCCGGGACAACAAAAAGCAGATACGCAGTATTTT.

This clonotype came up a few times. The rearrangement joins TRBV28 to TRBJ2-4; D assignment may be TRBD1 or TRBD2 (5 bases each). The V gene's germline CDR1 is MDHEN and CDR2 SYDVKM. Deletions cut 5 bases from V and 0 bases from J, with 11 bases between. This CDR3 region has 15 residues. In DNA, the CDR3 is TGTGCCAGCAGTCCTGGGACCCTAGCCAAAAACATTCAGTACTTC. It is translated as CASSPGTLAKNIQYF. The full variable domain, rest sourced from reference TRBV28 and TRBJ2-4, is DVKVTQSSRYLVKRTGEKVFLECVQDMDHENMFWYRQDPGLGLRLIYFSYDVKMKEKGDIPEGYSVSREKKERFSLILESASTNQTSMYLCASSPGTLAKNIQYFGAGTRLSVL.